The rows below give T cell receptor beta chains drawn from one sample of a study of cytomegalovirus exposure and HLA in healthy donors. Clones were sequenced by immunoSEQ multiplex PCR, and TCRdb holds only the in-frame ones, with some missing. The data show roughly 97,000 clones, around 10% seen once. Sequenced sample: PBMCs. These receptors originate from a man in his fifties in good health and CMV-seropositive. Both conserved end residues are part of each CDR3. Fields, in order: clone size, J gene, D gene, V gene, CDR3 protein, CDR3 DNA. The D gene is left open where the match is weak. Not all rows give a size; the values are once, few, many and, for expanded clones, a class.

size: few
J: TRBJ1-2
D: NA
V: TRBV5-4
CDR3: CASSLAGSAYGYTF
DNA: TGTGCCAGCAGCTTGGCCGGGTCGGCCTATGGCTACACCTTC

size: NA
J: TRBJ2-7
D: NA
V: TRBV5-5
CDR3: CASSLVAPGSEQYF
DNA: TGTGCCAGCAGCTTGGTGGCCCCTGGGAGCGAGCAGTACTTC

size: few
J: TRBJ1-5
D: TRBD1
V: TRBV10-3
CDR3: CAISSAGTGGNQPQHF
DNA: TGTGCCATCAGTTCCGCCGGGACAGGGGGAAACCAGCCCCAGCATTTT

size: NA
J: TRBJ1-2
D: TRBD1
V: TRBV29-1
CDR3: CSVMRDSTINYGYTF
DNA: TGCAGCGTGATGCGGGACAGCACTATAAACTATGGCTACACCTTC

size: NA
J: TRBJ2-7
D: TRBD1
V: TRBV27
CDR3: CASSLSRGTATYEQYF
DNA: TGTGCCAGCAGTTTAAGCAGGGGGACAGCAACTTACGAGCAGTACTTC

size: NA
J: TRBJ2-7
D: NA
V: TRBV25-1
CDR3: CASSESLSYEQYF
DNA: TGTGCCAGCAGTGAATCCCTTTCCTACGAGCAGTACTTC

size: NA
J: TRBJ2-3
D: TRBD2
V: TRBV5-1
CDR3: CASSLGLAGGDTQYF
DNA: TGCGCCAGCAGCTTGGGACTAGCGGGAGGGGATACGCAGTATTTT

size: few
J: TRBJ2-1
D: NA
V: TRBV18
CDR3: CASSQISNEQFF
DNA: TGTGCCAGCTCTCAAATTTCCAATGAGCAGTTCTTC

size: NA
J: TRBJ2-3
D: TRBD2
V: TRBV5-4
CDR3: CASSTKRLAGSVSDTQYF
DNA: TGTGCCAGCAGCACGAAACGACTAGCGGGGAGCGTCTCAGATACGCAGTATTTT

size: many
J: TRBJ2-7
D: NA
V: TRBV6-5
CDR3: CASSRGTIIYEQYF
DNA: TGTGCCAGCAGTCGGGGAACTATCATCTACGAGCAGTACTTC

size: few
J: TRBJ2-7
D: NA
V: TRBV7-7
CDR3: CASSLGPGAYEQYF
DNA: TGTGCTAGCAGCTTAGGACCCGGGGCCTACGAGCAGTACTTC

size: NA
J: TRBJ1-2
D: TRBD1
V: TRBV27
CDR3: CASSFTGTAYGYTF
DNA: TGTGCCAGCAGTTTTACCGGGACAGCCTATGGCTACACCTTC

size: NA
J: TRBJ2-7
D: TRBD2
V: TRBV7-9
CDR3: CASSLVASGGLEQYF
DNA: TGTGCCAGCAGCTTAGTCGCTAGCGGGGGCCTGGAGCAGTACTTC

size: few
J: TRBJ2-7
D: TRBD2
V: TRBV2
CDR3: CASSHIGGRDSYEQYF
DNA: TGTGCCAGCAGTCATATCGGCGGGAGGGATTCCTACGAGCAGTACTTC

size: NA
J: TRBJ2-7
D: TRBD2
V: TRBV5-1
CDR3: CASSVTSGTYEQYF
DNA: TGCGCCAGCAGCGTGACTAGCGGAACCTACGAGCAGTACTTC

size: few
J: TRBJ2-1
D: NA
V: TRBV7-9
CDR3: CASSFSRSAYNEQFF
DNA: TGTGCCAGCAGCTTCTCAAGGAGTGCCTACAATGAGCAGTTCTTC

size: few
J: TRBJ2-5
D: NA
V: TRBV11-2
CDR3: CASSEQGRGRETQYF
DNA: TGTGCCAGCAGCGAACAGGGTAGGGGACGAGAGACCCAGTACTTC

size: NA
J: TRBJ2-1
D: TRBD2
V: TRBV19
CDR3: CAGKGWTSGPNEQFF
DNA: TGTGCCGGGAAAGGATGGACTAGCGGGCCCAATGAGCAGTTCTTC

size: NA
J: TRBJ1-6
D: NA
V: TRBV9
CDR3: CASSVSSGSSYNSPLHF
DNA: TGTGCCAGCAGCGTATCTTCGGGGAGCTCCTATAATTCACCCCTCCACTTT

size: NA
J: TRBJ2-5
D: NA
V: TRBV28
CDR3: CASSLGRGAQETQYF
DNA: TGTGCCAGCAGTTTAGGGAGGGGGGCACAGGAGACCCAGTACTTC

size: many
J: TRBJ2-3
D: TRBD2
V: TRBV4-2
CDR3: CASSQDAGEGDTQYF
DNA: TGTGCCAGCAGCCAAGATGCGGGGGAGGGAGATACGCAGTATTTT

size: NA
J: TRBJ1-5
D: TRBD1
V: TRBV28
CDR3: CASSLIRGQAKDSNQPQHF
DNA: TGTGCCAGCAGTTTAATCCGGGGACAGGCCAAAGATAGCAATCAGCCCCAGCATTTT

size: few
J: TRBJ1-1
D: TRBD1
V: TRBV6-5
CDR3: CASRPDREDEAFF
DNA: TGTGCCAGCAGACCGGACAGGGAAGATGAAGCTTTCTTT

size: NA
J: TRBJ1-4
D: TRBD1
V: TRBV9
CDR3: CASSATGVTEKLFF
DNA: TGTGCCAGCAGCGCAACAGGGGTCACAGAAAAACTGTTTTTT

size: few
J: TRBJ2-7
D: TRBD2
V: TRBV5-1
CDR3: CASSLVESSGSYEQYF
DNA: TGCGCCAGCAGCTTGGTTGAGAGTAGCGGGAGTTACGAGCAGTACTTC

size: NA
J: TRBJ2-7
D: NA
V: TRBV18
CDR3: CASSPVKSSYEQYF
DNA: TGTGCCAGCTCGCCGGTGAAGAGCTCCTACGAGCAGTACTTC

size: NA
J: TRBJ2-1
D: TRBD2
V: TRBV14
CDR3: CASSHASSGGKEQFF
DNA: TGTGCCAGCAGCCACGCCTCTAGCGGAGGTAAGGAGCAGTTCTTC

size: few
J: TRBJ1-5
D: NA
V: TRBV5-8
CDR3: CASSSTSGRSKPQHF
DNA: TGTGCCAGCAGTTCGACATCCGGGAGGTCTAAGCCCCAGCATTTT

size: few
J: TRBJ2-7
D: TRBD2
V: TRBV18
CDR3: CASSPPSGSSYEQYF
DNA: TGTGCCAGCTCACCACCCAGCGGGAGCTCCTACGAGCAGTACTTC

size: few
J: TRBJ2-7
D: TRBD2
V: TRBV7-9
CDR3: CASSPRTRRDEQYF
DNA: TGTGCCAGCAGCCCCAGGACTAGACGGGACGAGCAGTACTTC

size: NA
J: TRBJ2-3
D: TRBD1
V: TRBV4-3
CDR3: CASSQAGRGQGDTQYF
DNA: TGCGCCAGCAGCCAAGCTGGTAGGGGGCAGGGAGATACGCAGTATTTT

size: few
J: TRBJ2-4
D: TRBD2
V: TRBV30
CDR3: CAWTGGAKNIQYF
DNA: TGTGCCTGGACGGGGGGAGCCAAAAACATTCAGTACTTC

size: few
J: TRBJ1-3
D: NA
V: TRBV19
CDR3: CASSQGFVTGNTIYF
DNA: TGTGCCAGTAGCCAGGGATTCGTTACTGGAAACACCATATATTTT

size: NA
J: TRBJ2-2
D: TRBD2
V: TRBV19
CDR3: CASTFSELAGGPTGELFF
DNA: TGTGCCAGTACGTTTTCGGAGCTAGCGGGAGGGCCGACCGGGGAGCTGTTTTTT

size: NA
J: TRBJ1-2
D: NA
V: TRBV5-1
CDR3: CASSLARGGNYGYTF
DNA: TGCGCCAGCAGCTTGGCCCGGGGGGGCAACTATGGCTACACCTTC

size: few
J: TRBJ2-1
D: TRBD2
V: TRBV7-2
CDR3: CASSLYRRLAGYNEQFF
DNA: TGTGCCAGCAGCTTATATAGGAGGCTAGCGGGGTACAATGAGCAGTTCTTC

size: few
J: TRBJ2-7
D: NA
V: TRBV27
CDR3: CASSWRGVVHPGLSLSLAYEQYF
DNA: TGTGCCAGCAGTTGGAGGGGCGTTGTCCACCCCGGTCTATCTCTATCTCTGGCCTACGAGCAGTACTTC

size: few
J: TRBJ1-1
D: NA
V: TRBV6-6
CDR3: CASSSRAGTEAFF
DNA: TGTGCCAGCAGTTCCAGGGCGGGGACTGAAGCTTTCTTT

size: NA
J: TRBJ1-5
D: TRBD1
V: TRBV7-9
CDR3: CASSLAGQEGAQPQHF
DNA: TGTGCCAGCAGCTTAGCTGGACAGGAAGGGGCTCAGCCCCAGCATTTT

size: few
J: TRBJ2-3
D: TRBD2
V: TRBV2
CDR3: CASSPTSGRADTQYF
DNA: TGTGCCAGCAGTCCAACTAGCGGGAGGGCAGATACGCAGTATTTT

size: few
J: TRBJ2-1
D: NA
V: TRBV18
CDR3: CASSLEQASYNEQFF
DNA: TGTGCCAGCTCACTTGAGCAAGCGTCCTACAATGAGCAGTTCTTC

size: NA
J: TRBJ2-5
D: NA
V: TRBV28
CDR3: CASRPNSENQYF
DNA: TGTGCCAGCAGACCCAATAGTGAGAACCAGTACTTC

size: few
J: TRBJ2-1
D: TRBD2
V: TRBV30
CDR3: CAWSTETSANEQFF
DNA: TGTGCCTGGAGTACTGAGACTAGCGCCAATGAGCAGTTCTTC

size: NA
J: TRBJ1-1
D: TRBD1
V: TRBV16
CDR3: CASSQGWPGQEKPAFF
DNA: TGTGCCAGCAGCCAAGGTTGGCCGGGACAGGAGAAACCGGCTTTCTTT

size: NA
J: TRBJ2-7
D: TRBD2
V: TRBV28
CDR3: CASREAGGPYEQYF
DNA: TGTGCCAGCAGGGAAGCGGGAGGGCCTTACGAGCAGTACTTC

size: few
J: TRBJ2-5
D: TRBD2
V: TRBV5-4
CDR3: CASSLLMASGEETQYF
DNA: TGTGCCAGCAGCTTGTTAATGGCTAGCGGAGAAGAGACCCAGTACTTC

size: NA
J: TRBJ2-3
D: TRBD2
V: TRBV18
CDR3: CASSPMAAGQADTQYF
DNA: TGTGCCAGCTCACCAATGGCAGCGGGGCAGGCAGATACGCAGTATTTT

size: few
J: TRBJ2-1
D: TRBD1
V: TRBV29-1
CDR3: CSGHRGNEQFF
DNA: TGCAGCGGCCACAGGGGAAATGAGCAGTTCTTC

size: NA
J: TRBJ2-3
D: TRBD2
V: TRBV5-1
CDR3: CASSFGLAGVWTDTQYF
DNA: TGCGCCAGCAGCTTCGGACTAGCGGGAGTGTGGACAGATACGCAGTATTTT